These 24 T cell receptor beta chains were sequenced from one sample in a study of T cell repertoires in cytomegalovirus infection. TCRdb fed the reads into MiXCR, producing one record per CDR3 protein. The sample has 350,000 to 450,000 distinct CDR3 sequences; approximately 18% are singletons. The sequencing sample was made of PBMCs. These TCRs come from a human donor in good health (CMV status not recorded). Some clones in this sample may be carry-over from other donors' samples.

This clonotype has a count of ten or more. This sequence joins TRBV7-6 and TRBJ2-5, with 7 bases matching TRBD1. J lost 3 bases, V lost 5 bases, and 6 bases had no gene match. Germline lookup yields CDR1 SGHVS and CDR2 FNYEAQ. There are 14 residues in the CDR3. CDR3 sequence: CASSPETGKETQYF. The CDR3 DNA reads TGTGCCAGCAGCCCCGAGACAGGGAAAGAGACCCAGTACTTC.

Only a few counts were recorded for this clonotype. In DNA form, the CDR3 reads TGTGCCAGCAGCATAACAGAATTTTCCGGCTACACCTTC. The encoded protein is CASSITEFSGYTF. This chain connects TRBV7-6 to TRBJ1-2; D gene ambiguous. CDR3 length: 13 amino acids. The germline V gene encodes CDR1 SGHVS and CDR2 FNYEAQ. Trimming left V 5 bases short and J 8 bases short, with 15 bases between.

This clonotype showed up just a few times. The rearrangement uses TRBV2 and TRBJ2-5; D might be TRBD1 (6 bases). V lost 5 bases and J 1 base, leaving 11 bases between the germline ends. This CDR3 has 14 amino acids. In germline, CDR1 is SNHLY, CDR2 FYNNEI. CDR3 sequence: CASSPTGLQETQYF. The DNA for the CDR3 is TGTGCCAGCAGTCCTACAGGGCTCCAAGAGACCCAGTACTTC. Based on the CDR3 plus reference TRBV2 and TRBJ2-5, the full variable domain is EPEVTQTPSHQVTQMGQEVILRCVPISNHLYFYWYRQILGQKVEFLVSFYNNEISEKSEIFDDQFSVERPDGSNFTLKIRSTKLEDSAMYFCASSPTGLQETQYFGPGTRLLVL.

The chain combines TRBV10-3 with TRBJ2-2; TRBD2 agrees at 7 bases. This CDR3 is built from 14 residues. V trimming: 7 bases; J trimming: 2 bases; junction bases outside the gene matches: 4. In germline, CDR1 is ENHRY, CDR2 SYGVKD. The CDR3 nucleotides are TGTGCCATCAACAGCGGGGCAAACACCGGGGAGCTGTTTTTT. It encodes CAINSGANTGELFF.

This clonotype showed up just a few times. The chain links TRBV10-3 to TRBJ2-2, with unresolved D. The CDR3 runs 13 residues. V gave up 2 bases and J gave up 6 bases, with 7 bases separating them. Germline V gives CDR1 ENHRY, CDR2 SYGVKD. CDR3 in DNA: TGTGCCATCAGTGAGCAACCGTCCGGGGAGCTGTTTTTT. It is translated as CAISEQPSGELFF.

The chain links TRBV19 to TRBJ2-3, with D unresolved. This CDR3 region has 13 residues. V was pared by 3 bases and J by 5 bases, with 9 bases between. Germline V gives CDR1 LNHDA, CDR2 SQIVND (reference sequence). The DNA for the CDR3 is TGTGCCAGTAGTATGGGGTCCGGAGATACGCAGTATTTT. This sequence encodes CASSMGSGDTQYF.

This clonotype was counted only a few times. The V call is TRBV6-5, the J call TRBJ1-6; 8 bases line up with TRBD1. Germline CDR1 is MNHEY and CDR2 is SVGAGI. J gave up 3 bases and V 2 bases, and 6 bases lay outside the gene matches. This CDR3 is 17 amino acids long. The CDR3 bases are TGTGCCAGCAGTTACGGCGGCAGGGGGCTCTATAATTCACCCCTCCACTTT. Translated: CASSYGGRGLYNSPLHF.

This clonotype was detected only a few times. DNA of the CDR3: TGTGCCAGCAGCTACGGCGCTGGACAGTACAATGAGCAGTTCTTC. This encodes CASSYGAGQYNEQFF. The chain carries TRBV7-2 and TRBJ2-1; D perhaps matches TRBD1 (6 bases). Germline CDR1 and CDR2: SGHTA and FQGNSA. This CDR3 spans 15 amino acids. Trimming removed 4 bases from V and 4 bases from J, with 14 bases in between.

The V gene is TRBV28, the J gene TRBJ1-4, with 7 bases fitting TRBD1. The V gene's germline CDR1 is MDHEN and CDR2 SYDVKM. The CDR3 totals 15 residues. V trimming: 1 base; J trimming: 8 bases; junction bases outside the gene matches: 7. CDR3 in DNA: TGTGCCAGCAGTTTATATGGGAGAGGGGGCGAAAAACTGTTTTTT. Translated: CASSLYGRGGEKLFF.

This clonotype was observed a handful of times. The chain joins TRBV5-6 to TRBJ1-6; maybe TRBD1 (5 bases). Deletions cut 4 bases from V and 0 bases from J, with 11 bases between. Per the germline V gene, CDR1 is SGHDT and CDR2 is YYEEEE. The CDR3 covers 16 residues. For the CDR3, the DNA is TGTGCCAGCAGCACCCCTGGGGGCTCCTATAATTCACCCCTCCACTTT. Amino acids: CASSTPGGSYNSPLHF.

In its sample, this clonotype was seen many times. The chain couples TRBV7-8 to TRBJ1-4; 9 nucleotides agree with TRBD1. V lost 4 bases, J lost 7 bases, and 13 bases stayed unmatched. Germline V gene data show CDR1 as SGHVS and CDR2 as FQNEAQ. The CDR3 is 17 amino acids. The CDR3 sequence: CASSSGTGISGSEKLFF. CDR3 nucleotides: TGTGCCAGCAGCTCCGGGACAGGGATAAGTGGGAGTGAAAAACTGTTTTTT.

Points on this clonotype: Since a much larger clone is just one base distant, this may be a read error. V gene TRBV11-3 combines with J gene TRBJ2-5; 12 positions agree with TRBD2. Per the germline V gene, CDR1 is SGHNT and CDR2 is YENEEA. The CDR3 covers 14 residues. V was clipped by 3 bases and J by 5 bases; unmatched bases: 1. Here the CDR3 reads CASSLTSGSETQYF. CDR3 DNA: TGTGCCAGCAGCTTGACTAGCGGGAGTGAGACCCAGTACTTC.

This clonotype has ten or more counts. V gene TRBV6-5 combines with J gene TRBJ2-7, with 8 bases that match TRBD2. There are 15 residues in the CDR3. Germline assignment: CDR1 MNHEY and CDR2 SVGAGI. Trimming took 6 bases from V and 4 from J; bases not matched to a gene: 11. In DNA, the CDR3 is TGTGCCAGCAGGGGCTCCGGGACTAGGTCTTACGAGCAGTACTTC. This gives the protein CASRGSGTRSYEQYF.

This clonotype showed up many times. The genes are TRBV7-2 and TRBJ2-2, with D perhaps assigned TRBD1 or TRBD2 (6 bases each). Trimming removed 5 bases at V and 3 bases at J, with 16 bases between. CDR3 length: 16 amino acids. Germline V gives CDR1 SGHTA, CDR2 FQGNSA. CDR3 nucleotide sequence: TGTGCCAGCAGCGCCAGTCCGGGGGCGGACACCGGGGAGCTGTTTTTT. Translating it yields CASSASPGADTGELFF. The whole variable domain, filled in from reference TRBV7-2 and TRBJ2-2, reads GAGVSQSPSNKVTEKGKDVELRCDPISGHTALYWYRQSLGQGLEFLIYFQGNSAPDKSGLPSDRFSAERTGGSVSTLTIQRTQQEDSAVYLCASSASPGADTGELFFGEGSRLTVL.

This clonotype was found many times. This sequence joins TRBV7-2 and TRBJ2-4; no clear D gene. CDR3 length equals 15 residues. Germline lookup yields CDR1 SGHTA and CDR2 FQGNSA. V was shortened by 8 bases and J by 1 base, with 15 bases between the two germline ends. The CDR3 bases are TGTGCCAGCGGATCGTTTCCCGGGGCCAAAAACATTCAGTACTTC. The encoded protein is CASGSFPGAKNIQYF. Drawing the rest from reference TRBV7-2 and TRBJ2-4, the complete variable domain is GAGVSQSPSNKVTEKGKDVELRCDPISGHTALYWYRQSLGQGLEFLIYFQGNSAPDKSGLPSDRFSAERTGGSVSTLTIQRTQQEDSAVYLCASGSFPGAKNIQYFGAGTRLSVL.

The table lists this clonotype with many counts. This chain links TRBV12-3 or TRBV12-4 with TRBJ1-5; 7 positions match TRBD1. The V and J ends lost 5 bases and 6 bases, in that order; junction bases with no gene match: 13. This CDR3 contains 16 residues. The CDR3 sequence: CASSPWTGKGGQPQHF. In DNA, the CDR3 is TGTGCCAGCAGTCCGTGGACAGGAAAGGGTGGTCAGCCCCAGCATTTT.

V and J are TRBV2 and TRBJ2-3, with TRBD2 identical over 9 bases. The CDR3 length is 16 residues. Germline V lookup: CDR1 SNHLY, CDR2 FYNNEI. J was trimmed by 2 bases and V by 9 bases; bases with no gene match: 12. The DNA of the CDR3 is TGTGCCAGTTTTGGGACTAGCTCCTTGGTCACAGATACGCAGTATTTT. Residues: CASFGTSSLVTDTQYF.

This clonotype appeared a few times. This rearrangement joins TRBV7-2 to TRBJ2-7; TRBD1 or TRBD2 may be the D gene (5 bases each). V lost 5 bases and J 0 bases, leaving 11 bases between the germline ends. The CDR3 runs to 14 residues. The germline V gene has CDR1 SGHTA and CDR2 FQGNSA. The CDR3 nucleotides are TGTGCCAGCAGCCGGGGACGGAGCTCCTACGAGCAGTACTTC. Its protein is CASSRGRSSYEQYF. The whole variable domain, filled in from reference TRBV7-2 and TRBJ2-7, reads GAGVSQSPSNKVTEKGKDVELRCDPISGHTALYWYRQSLGQGLEFLIYFQGNSAPDKSGLPSDRFSAERTGGSVSTLTIQRTQQEDSAVYLCASSRGRSSYEQYFGPGTRLTVT.

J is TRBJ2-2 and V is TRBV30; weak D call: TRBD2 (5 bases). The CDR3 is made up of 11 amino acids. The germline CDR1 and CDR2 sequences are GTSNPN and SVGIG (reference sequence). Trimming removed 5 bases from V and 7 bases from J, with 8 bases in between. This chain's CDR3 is CAWVGLGELFF. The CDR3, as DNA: TGTGCCTGGGTAGGACTCGGGGAGCTGTTTTTT.

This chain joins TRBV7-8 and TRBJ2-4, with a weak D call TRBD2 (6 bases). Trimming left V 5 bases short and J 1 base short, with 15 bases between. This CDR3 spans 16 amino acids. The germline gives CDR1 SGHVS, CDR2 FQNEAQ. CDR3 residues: CASSPGTGVAKNIQYF. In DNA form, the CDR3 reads TGTGCCAGCAGCCCTGGGACGGGGGTGGCCAAAAACATTCAGTACTTC. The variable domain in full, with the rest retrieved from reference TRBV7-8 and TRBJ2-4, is GAGVSQSPRYKVAKRGQDVALRCDPISGHVSLFWYQQALGQGPEFLTYFQNEAQLDKSGLPSDRFFAERPEGSVSTLKIQRTQQEDSAVYLCASSPGTGVAKNIQYFGAGTRLSVL.

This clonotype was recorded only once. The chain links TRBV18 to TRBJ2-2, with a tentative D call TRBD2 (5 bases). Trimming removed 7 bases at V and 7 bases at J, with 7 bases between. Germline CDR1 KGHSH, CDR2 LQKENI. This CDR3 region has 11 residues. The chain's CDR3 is CASLGDGELFF. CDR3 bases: TGTGCCAGCTTGGGAGACGGGGAGCTGTTTTTT.

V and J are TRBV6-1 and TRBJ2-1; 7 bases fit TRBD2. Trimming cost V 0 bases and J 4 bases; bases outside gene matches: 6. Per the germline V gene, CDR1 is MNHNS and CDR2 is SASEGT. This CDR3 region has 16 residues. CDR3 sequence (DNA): TGTGCCAGCAGTGAAGCGCCGGGGGGAGCGTACAATGAGCAGTTCTTC. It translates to CASSEAPGGAYNEQFF.

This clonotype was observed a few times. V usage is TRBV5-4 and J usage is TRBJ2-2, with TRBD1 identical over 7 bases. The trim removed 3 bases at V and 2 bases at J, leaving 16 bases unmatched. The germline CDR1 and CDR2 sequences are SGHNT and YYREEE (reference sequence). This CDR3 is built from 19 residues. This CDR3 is CASSSPILRGQGNTGELFF. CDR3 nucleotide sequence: TGTGCCAGCAGCTCGCCCATCCTTAGGGGGCAAGGAAACACCGGGGAGCTGTTTTTT.

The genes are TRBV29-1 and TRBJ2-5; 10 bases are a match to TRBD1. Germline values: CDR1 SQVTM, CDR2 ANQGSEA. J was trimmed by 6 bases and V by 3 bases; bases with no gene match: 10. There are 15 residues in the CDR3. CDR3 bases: TGCAGCGTTGATGACTGGGACAGGGGAGTTAAGACCCAGTACTTC. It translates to CSVDDWDRGVKTQYF.